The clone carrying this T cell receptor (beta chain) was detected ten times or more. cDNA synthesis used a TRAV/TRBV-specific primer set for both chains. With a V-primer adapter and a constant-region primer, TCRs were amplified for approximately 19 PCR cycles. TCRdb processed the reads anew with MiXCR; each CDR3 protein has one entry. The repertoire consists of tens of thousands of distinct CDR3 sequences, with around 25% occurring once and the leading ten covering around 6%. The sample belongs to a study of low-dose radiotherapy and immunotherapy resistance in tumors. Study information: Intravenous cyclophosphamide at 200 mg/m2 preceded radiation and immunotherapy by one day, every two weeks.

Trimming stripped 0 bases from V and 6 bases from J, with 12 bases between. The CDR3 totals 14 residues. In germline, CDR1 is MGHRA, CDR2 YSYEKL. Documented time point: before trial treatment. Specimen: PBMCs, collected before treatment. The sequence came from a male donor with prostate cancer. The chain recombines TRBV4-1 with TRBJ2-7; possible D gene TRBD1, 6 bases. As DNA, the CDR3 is TGCGCCAGCAGCCAAGAGCAGGGGTCAGGCGAGCAGTACTTC. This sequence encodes CASSQEQGSGEQYF.